This T cell receptor beta chain was sequenced in a study of cytomegalovirus exposure and HLA in healthy donors. General observations from the study: Most TCR sequences were rare, but some public TCRs occurred in many donors.

A remark on this clone: The antigen is unknown.

The CDR3 sequence is 14 residues long. V lost 6 bases, J lost 5 bases, and 16 bases lay in between. The germline V gene encodes CDR1 SEHNR and CDR2 FQNEAQ (reference sequence). In the PCR, 60 Vbeta and 13 Jbeta primers were used. Sequencing was performed with immunoSEQ multiplex PCR; in TCRdb, only in-frame clones are kept and a portion is missing. The table has about 78,000 clones, over 55% seen once. Sequencing input: PBMCs. The rearrangement uses TRBV7-9 and TRBJ2-5, with D perhaps matching TRBD1 (6 bases). This receptor was identified in a young man in good health and CMV-seropositive. CDR3 DNA sequence: TGTGCCAGCAGGGGTCCAGGGGCAGGGGAGACCCAGTACTTC. Its protein product is CASRGPGAGETQYF.